The clone carrying this T cell receptor (beta chain) has only a few counts. For TCRbeta, the library was prepared with unique molecular identifiers. TCRdb processed the PCR reads anew with MiXCR; each CDR3 protein has one entry. The sample carries hundreds of thousands of distinct CDR3 sequences, approximately 10% recorded once. This specimen comes from a study of T-cell reconstitution after alpha-beta-depleted transplantation in children. This clonotype was obtained from a human donor who donated a stem cell graft to a child with acute lymphoblastic leukemia. The material was PBMCs from the stem cell graft donor, obtained from the stem cell graft.

The CDR3 DNA reads as TGTGCCAGCAGCCCCCTTCGGGGGGGGATTACCACAGATACGCAGTATTTT. Residues: CASSPLRGGITTDTQYF. The V call is TRBV7-9, the J call TRBJ2-3; TRBD2 aligns across 8 bases. The CDR3 consists of 17 residues. J was trimmed by 2 bases and V by 5 bases; bases with no gene match: 12. In germline, CDR1 is SEHNR, CDR2 FQNEAQ (reference sequence).